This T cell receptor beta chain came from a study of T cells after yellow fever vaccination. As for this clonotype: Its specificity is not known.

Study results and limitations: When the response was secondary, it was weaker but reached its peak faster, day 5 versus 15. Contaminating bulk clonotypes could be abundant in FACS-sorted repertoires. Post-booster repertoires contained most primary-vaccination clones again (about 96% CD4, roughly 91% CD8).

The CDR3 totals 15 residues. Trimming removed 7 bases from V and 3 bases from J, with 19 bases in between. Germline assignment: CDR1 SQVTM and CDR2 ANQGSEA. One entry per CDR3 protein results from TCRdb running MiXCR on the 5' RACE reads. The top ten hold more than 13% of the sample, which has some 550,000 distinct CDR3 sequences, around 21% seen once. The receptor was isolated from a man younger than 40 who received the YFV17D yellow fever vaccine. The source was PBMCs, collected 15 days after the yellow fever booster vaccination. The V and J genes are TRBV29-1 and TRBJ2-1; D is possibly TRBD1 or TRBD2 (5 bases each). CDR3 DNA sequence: TGCAGCGGCATCGGGACCGTGGGGGTCTACAATGAGCAGTTCTTC. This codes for CSGIGTVGVYNEQFF.